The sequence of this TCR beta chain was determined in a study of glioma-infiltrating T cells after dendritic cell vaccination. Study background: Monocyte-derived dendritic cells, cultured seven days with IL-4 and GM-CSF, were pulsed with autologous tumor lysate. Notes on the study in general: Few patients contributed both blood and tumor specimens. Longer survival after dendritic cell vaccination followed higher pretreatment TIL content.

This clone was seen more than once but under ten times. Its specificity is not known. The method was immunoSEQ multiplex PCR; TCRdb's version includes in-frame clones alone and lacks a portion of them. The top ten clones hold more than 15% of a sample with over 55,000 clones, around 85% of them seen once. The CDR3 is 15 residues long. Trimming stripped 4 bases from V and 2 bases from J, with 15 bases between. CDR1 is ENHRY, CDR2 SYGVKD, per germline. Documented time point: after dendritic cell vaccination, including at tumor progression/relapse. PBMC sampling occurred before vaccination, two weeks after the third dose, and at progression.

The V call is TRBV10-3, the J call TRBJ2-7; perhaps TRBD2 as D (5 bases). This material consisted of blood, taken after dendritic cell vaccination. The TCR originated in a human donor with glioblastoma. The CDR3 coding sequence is TGTGCCATCAGTGTAGAGGGTTTACTTCCCTACGAGCAGTACTTC. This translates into CAISVEGLLPYEQYF.